What follows describes a single TCR beta chain. A few counts support this clonotype. Its antigen target is currently unknown. Base-call qualities are not available, and no considerably larger clone is one nucleotide away. The sample belongs to a study of identical twins (dated by TCRdb to the mid-2010s). At the level of the whole study: TCR alpha and beta repertoires from monozygotic twins, unrelated adults of various ages and cord blood were deep-sequenced to test whether fetal clonotypes persist. Replicate twin experiments were performed at different times using different library preparation protocols to rule out contamination. The study at large found these results: Because the same donors could not be followed over many years, the conclusions relied on cross-sectional statistical analysis. Zero-insertion analyses could be partly confounded by invariant T cells such as MAIT and iNKT, although diverse VJ usage argued against such confounding for most clonotypes. A weaker excess of twin sharing was found in beta out-of-frame sequences because the signal-to-noise ratio was lowered by fewer shared sequences. Abundant cord blood beta clonotypes carried fewer insertions; young adult naive repertoires showed a weaker similar trend, while memory repertoires showed none. Compared with coincidental sharing between unrelated individuals, out-of-frame TCR alpha sequences shared between twins had an excess of sequences with low generation probability. Out-of-frame TCR alpha sharing in monozygotic twins was systematically underestimated by recombination models, whereas sharing between unrelated individuals was in agreement with the recombination models.

Every donor was a healthy Caucasian. Three pairs of female monozygotic twins, all aged about 18 to 29 years, made up the twin cohort. Peripheral blood mononuclear cells were the source from which RNA for the TCR libraries was isolated. Library construction relied on 5' RACE. Sequencer: Illumina HiSeq 2000. Template switching introduced a universal primer binding site; the final cDNA contained a unique molecular identifier, enabling accurate counting of TCR cDNA molecules. First-strand cDNA for TCR alpha and beta chains was synthesized from specific primers in the conserved constant-segment region. To control for contamination, every cDNA library was double barcoded, receiving both a SMART-Mk sample barcode and Illumina barcodes. TruSeq adapter sequences and Illumina sample barcodes were added in two successive PCR steps. Sequencing of the TCR alpha and beta cDNA libraries was done on the Illumina HiSeq platform using custom primers. As for the authors' bioinformatics: Raw reads were processed with MiGEC to extract unique molecular identifiers, and MiXCR was used to determine CDR3 positions. Recombination models were inferred per individual with the repgenHMM and IGoR tools using an EM algorithm. The analysis of shared clonotypes was done with the tcR package in R, with sharing normalized by the product of cloneset sizes. Out-of-frame nonproductive sequences were analyzed to study raw recombination free of thymic and clonal selection effects. Through fastp at Q25 and MiXCR, TCRdb rebuilt clones from the public reads, retaining in-frame beta chains. Rows matching on CDR3 protein sequence are summarized as one entry with the most common DNA and genes. What appears here as the V and J calls and clone size reflects TCRdb's work, not the paper's. Counted in this sample were about 920,000 distinct CDR3 sequences; roughly 12% of them appeared once. Around 1.5% of the sample lies in the top ten.

These data were likewise used in another study, on yellow fever vaccine responses in identical twins. The second paper states: According to the authors, the vaccine-induced T cell response in identical twins seemed to be partly convergent and partly specific to each individual. In identical twins, the study followed T cell clones that responded to the vaccine with precision.

The sequenced material came from PBMCs. The origin of this receptor is a woman younger than 35 in good health.

The CDR3 protein: CASSRWDNTDTQYF. The DNA sequence is as follows: TGTGCCAGCTCACGTTGGGACAACACAGATACGCAGTATTTT. The chain is made from TRBV18 and TRBJ2-3, with TRBD1 tentatively as D gene (6 bases match). The CDR3 holds 14 amino acids from the cysteine to the phenylalanine. The CDR3 DNA has 42 bases and is translated from base 1. CDR1 and CDR2 (KGHSH, LQKENI) derive from the germline V gene. The germline ends are 10 bases apart after V is trimmed by 4 bases and J by 2 bases. Where the CDR3 stops, the reference TRBV18 and TRBJ2-3 genes take over; the full variable domain is NAGVMQNPRHLVRRRGQEARLRCSPMKGHSHVYWYRQLPEEGLKFMVYLQKENIIDESGMPKERFSAEFPKEGPSILRIQQVVRGDSAAYFCASSRWDNTDTQYFGPGTRLTVL.